This TCR beta chain was profiled in a study of identical twins. Notes on the study in general: The authors noted that invariant MAIT and iNKT cells could partly confound zero-insertion analyses.

TCRdb reprocessed the 5' RACE reads via MiXCR and lists one record per CDR3 protein. The top ten clones hold 0.4% to 0.6% of a sample with about 530,000 distinct CDR3 sequences, around 22% of them seen once. All of the donors were Caucasians in good health. CDR1 and CDR2 (germline): SGHRS, YFSETQ. This CDR3 spans 16 amino acids. V lost 0 bases to trimming and J lost 3 bases; unmatched junction nucleotides: 4. About this clonotype: Its cognate antigen is unknown.

This same sample was also taken into another study, of yellow fever vaccine responses in identical twins.

The source of this sequence is a woman aged 18-29 years in good health. Input material: CD4+ T cells sorted from blood. The V call is TRBV5-1, the J call TRBJ2-3, with 10 bases matching TRBD2. The CDR3 sequence: CASSLASGSRTDTQYF. The CDR3 nucleotides are TGCGCCAGCAGCTTGGCTAGCGGGAGTAGGACAGATACGCAGTATTTT.